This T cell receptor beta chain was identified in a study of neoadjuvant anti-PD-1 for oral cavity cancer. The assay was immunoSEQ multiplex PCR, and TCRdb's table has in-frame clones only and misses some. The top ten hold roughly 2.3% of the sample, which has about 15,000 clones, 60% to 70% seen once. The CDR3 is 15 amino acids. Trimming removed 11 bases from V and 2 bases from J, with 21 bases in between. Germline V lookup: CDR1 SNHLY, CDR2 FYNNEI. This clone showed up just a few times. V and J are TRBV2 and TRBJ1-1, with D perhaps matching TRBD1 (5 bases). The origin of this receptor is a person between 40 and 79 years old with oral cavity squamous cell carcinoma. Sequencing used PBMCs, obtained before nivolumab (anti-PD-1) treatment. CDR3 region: CAGARSRGRNTEAFF. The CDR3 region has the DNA TGTGCCGGGGCTAGATCGAGGGGACGAAACACTGAAGCTTTCTTT.